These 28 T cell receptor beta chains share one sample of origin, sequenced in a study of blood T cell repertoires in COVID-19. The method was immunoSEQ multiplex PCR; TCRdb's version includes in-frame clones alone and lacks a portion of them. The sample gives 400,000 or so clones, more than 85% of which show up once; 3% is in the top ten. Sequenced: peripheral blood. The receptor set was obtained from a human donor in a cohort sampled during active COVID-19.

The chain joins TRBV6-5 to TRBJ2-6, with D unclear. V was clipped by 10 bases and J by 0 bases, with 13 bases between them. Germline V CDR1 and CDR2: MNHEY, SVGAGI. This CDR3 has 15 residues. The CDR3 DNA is TGTGCCACCAAGGAGCGTAGCTCTGGGGCCAACGTCCTGACTTTC. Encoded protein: CATKERSSGANVLTF.

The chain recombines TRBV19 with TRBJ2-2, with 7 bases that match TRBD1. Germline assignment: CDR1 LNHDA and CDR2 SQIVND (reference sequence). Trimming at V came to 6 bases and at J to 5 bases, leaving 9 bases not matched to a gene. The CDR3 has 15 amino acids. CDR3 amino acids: CASSRQGTRTGELFF. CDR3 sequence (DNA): TGTGCCAGTAGCAGACAGGGAACCAGAACCGGGGAGCTGTTTTTT. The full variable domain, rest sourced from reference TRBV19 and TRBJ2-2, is DGGITQSPKYLFRKEGQNVTLSCEQNLNHDAMYWYRQDPGQGLRLIYYSQIVNDFQKGDIAEGYSVSREKKESFPLTVTSAQKNPTAFYLCASSRQGTRTGELFFGEGSRLTVL.

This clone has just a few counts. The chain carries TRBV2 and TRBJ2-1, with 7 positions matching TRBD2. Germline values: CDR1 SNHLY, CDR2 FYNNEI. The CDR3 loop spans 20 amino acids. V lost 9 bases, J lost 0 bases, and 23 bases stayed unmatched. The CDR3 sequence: CASLTGDWAGATSSYNEQFF. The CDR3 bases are TGTGCCAGTCTTACTGGGGACTGGGCGGGAGCAACCAGCTCCTACAATGAGCAGTTCTTC. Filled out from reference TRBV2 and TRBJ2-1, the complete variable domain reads EPEVTQTPSHQVTQMGQEVILRCVPISNHLYFYWYRQILGQKVEFLVSFYNNEISEKSEIFDDQFSVERPDGSNFTLKIRSTKLEDSAMYFCASLTGDWAGATSSYNEQFFGPGTRLTVL.

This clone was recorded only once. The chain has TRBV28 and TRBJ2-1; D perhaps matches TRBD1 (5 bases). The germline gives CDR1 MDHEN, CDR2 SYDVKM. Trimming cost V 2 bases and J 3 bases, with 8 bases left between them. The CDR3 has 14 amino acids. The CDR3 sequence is CASSLRQGYNEQFF. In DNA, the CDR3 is TGTGCCAGCAGTTTAAGGCAGGGCTACAATGAGCAGTTCTTC. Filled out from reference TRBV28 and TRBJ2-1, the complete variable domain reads DVKVTQSSRYLVKRTGEKVFLECVQDMDHENMFWYRQDPGLGLRLIYFSYDVKMKEKGDIPEGYSVSREKKERFSLILESASTNQTSMYLCASSLRQGYNEQFFGPGTRLTVL.

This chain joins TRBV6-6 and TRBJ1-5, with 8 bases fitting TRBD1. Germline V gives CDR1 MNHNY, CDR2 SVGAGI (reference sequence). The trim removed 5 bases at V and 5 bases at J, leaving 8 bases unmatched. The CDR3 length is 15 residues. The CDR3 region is CASSTNHRGDQPQHF. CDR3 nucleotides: TGTGCCAGCAGTACCAACCACAGGGGGGATCAGCCCCAGCATTTT.

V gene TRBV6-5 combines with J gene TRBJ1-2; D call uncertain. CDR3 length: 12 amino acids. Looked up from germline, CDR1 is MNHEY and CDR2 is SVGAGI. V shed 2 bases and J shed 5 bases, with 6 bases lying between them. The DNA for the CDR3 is TGTGCCAGCAGTTACGGGCCGTATGGCTACACCTTC. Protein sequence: CASSYGPYGYTF.

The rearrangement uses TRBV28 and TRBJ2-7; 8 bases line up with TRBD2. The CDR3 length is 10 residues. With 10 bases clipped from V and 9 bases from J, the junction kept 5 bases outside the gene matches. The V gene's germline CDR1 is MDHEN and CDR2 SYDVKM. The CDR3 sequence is CATARGAQYF. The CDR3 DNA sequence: TGTGCCACCGCGCGGGGGGCGCAGTACTTC. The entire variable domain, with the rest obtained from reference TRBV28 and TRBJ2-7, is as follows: DVKVTQSSRYLVKRTGEKVFLECVQDMDHENMFWYRQDPGLGLRLIYFSYDVKMKEKGDIPEGYSVSREKKERFSLILESASTNQTSMYLCATARGAQYFGPGTRLTVT.

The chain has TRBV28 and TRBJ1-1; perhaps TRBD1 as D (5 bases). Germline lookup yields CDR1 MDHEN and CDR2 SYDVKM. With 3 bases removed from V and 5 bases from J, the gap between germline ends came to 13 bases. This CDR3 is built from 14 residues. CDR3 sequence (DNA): TGTGCCAGCAGTTTCGCCAGGGAGGTTACTGAAGCTTTCTTT. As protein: CASSFAREVTEAFF.

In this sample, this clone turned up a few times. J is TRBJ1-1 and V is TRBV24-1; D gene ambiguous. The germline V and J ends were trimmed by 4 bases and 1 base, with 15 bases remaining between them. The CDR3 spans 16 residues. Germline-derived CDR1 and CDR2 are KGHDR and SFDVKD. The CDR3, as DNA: TGTGCCACCAGTGAAGCAGAACGGCAGCGGAACACTGAAGCTTTCTTT. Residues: CATSEAERQRNTEAFF.

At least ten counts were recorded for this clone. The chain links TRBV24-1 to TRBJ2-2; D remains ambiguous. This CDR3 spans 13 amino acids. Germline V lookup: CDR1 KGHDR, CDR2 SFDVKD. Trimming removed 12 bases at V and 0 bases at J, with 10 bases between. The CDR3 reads CAVRSPNTGELFF. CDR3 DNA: TGTGCCGTGAGATCACCGAACACCGGGGAGCTGTTTTTT.

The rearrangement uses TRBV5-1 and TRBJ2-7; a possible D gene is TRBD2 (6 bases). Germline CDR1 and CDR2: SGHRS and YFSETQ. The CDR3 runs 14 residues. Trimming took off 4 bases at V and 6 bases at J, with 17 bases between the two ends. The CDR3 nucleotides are TGCGCCAGCAGCAGTCGGGACGGGAGTCTCGAGCAGTACTTC. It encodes CASSSRDGSLEQYF.

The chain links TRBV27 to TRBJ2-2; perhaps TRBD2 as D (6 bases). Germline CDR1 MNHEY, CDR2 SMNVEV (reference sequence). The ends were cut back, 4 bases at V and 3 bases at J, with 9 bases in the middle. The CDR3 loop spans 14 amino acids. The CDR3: CASSSRGDTGELFF. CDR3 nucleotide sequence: TGTGCCAGCAGTTCGCGGGGCGACACCGGGGAGCTGTTTTTT.

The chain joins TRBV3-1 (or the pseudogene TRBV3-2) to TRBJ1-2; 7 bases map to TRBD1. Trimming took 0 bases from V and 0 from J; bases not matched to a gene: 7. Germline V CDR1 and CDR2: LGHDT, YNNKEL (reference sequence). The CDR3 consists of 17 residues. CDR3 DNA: TGTGCCAGCAGCCAAGAGGGACAGCCGAGACCTAACTATGGCTACACCTTC. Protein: CASSQEGQPRPNYGYTF.

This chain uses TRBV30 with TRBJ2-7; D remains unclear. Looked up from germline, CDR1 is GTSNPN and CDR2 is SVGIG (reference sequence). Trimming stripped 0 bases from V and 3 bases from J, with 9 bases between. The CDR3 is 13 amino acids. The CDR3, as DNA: TGTGCCTGGAGTGTGGGCAGACACTACGAGCAGTACTTC. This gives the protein CAWSVGRHYEQYF.

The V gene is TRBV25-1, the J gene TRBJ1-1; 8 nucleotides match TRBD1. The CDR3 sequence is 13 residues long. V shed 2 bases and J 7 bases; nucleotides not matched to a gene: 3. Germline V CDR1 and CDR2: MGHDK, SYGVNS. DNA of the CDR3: TGTGCCAGCAGTGAACCAGGACAGGGTGAAGCTTTCTTT. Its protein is CASSEPGQGEAFF.

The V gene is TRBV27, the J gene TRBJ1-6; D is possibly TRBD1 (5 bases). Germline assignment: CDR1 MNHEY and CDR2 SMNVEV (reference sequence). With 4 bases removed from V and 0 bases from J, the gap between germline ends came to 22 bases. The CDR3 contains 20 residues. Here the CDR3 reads CASSSLGQFRDSSYNSPLHF. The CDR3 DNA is TGTGCCAGCAGTTCCCTCGGACAATTCCGAGATAGCTCCTATAATTCACCCCTCCACTTT.

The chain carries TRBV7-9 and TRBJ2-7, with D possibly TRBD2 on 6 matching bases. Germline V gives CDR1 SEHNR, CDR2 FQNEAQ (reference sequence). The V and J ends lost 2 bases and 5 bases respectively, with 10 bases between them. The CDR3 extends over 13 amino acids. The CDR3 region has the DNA TGTGCCAGCAGCTTACAGGGACTCGACGAGCAGTACTTC. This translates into CASSLQGLDEQYF. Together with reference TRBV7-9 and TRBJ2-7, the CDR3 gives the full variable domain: DTGVSQNPRHKITKRGQNVTFRCDPISEHNRLYWYRQTLGQGPEFLTYFQNEAQLEKSRLLSDRFSAERPKGSFSTLEIQRTEQGDSAMYLCASSLQGLDEQYFGPGTRLTVT.

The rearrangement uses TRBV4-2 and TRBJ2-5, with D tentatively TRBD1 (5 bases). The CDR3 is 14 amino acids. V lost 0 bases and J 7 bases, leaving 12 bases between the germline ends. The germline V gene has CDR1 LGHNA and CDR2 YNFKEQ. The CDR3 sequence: CASSQDSGQGTQYF. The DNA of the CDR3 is TGTGCCAGCAGCCAAGATTCAGGGCAGGGGACCCAGTACTTC.

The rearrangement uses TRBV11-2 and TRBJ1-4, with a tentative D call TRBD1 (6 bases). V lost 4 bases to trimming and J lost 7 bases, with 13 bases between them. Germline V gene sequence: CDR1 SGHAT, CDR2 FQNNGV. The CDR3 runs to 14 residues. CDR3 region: CASSYYREGEKLFF. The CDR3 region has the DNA TGTGCCAGCAGCTATTACAGGGAAGGTGAAAAACTGTTTTTT.

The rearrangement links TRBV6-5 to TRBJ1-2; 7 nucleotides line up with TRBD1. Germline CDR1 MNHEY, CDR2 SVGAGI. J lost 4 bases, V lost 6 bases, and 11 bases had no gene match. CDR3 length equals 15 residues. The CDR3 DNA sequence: TGTGCCAGCAGCTCGAGACAGGGAAGATCCTATGGCTACACCTTC. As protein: CASSSRQGRSYGYTF.

In DNA form, the CDR3 reads TGTGCCAGCAGCTTAAGGGGGCGGGAGCAGTACTTC. It translates to CASSLRGREQYF. The chain combines TRBV11-2 with TRBJ2-7, with 7 bases matching TRBD1. Unmatched junction bases numbered 2, after V lost 2 bases and J lost 7 bases. The CDR3 length is 12 residues. Germline assignment: CDR1 SGHAT and CDR2 FQNNGV.

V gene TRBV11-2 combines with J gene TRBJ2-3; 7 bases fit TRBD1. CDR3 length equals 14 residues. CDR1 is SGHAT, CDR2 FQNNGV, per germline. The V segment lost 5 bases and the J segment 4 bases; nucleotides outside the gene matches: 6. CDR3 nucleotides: TGTGCCAGCAGCATACGACAGGGCGCAGATACGCAGTATTTT. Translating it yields CASSIRQGADTQYF.

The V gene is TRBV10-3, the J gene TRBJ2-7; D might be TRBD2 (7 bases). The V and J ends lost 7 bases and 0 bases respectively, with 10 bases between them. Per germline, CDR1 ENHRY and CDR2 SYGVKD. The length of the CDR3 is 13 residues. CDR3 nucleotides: TGTGCCATCAAGGGGGGGTCCTCCTACGAGCAGTACTTC. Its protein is CAIKGGSSYEQYF.

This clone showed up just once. DNA for the CDR3: TGTGCCAGCAGCTTATGGGGAGGGACTGAAGCTTTCTTT. This translates into CASSLWGGTEAFF. The V call is TRBV7-2, the J call TRBJ1-1; D not resolved. Germline CDR1 and CDR2: SGHTA and FQGNSA. The CDR3 has 13 amino acids. V was clipped by 2 bases and J by 5 bases, with 9 bases between them.

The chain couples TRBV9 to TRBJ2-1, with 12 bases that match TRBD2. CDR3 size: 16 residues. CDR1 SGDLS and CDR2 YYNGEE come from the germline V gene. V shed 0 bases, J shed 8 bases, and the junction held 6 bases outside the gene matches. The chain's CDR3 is CASSVVSSGGDYEQFF. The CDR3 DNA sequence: TGTGCCAGCAGCGTAGTGTCTAGCGGGGGGGACTATGAGCAGTTCTTC.

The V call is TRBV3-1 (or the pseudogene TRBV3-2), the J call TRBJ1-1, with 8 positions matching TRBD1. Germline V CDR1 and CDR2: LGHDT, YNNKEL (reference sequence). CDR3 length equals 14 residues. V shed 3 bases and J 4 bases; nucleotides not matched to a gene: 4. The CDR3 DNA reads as TGTGCCAGCAGCCACCGGGACAGGAGCACTGAAGCTTTCTTT. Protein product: CASSHRDRSTEAFF.

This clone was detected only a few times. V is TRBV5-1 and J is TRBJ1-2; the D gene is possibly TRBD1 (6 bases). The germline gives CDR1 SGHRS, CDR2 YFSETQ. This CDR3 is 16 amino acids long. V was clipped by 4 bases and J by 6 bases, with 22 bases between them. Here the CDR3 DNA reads TGCGCCAGCAGCCAAGAGAATACCGGGGGGGCGAATGGCTACACCTTC. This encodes CASSQENTGGANGYTF.

CDR3: CASSKNRGIDTQYF. The DNA of the CDR3 is TGTGCCAGCAGTAAGAACAGGGGGATAGATACGCAGTATTTT. The chain links TRBV25-1 to TRBJ2-3, with 8 bases that match TRBD1. The CDR3 spans 14 residues. Per germline, CDR1 MGHDK and CDR2 SYGVNS. Germline trimming cut 5 bases from V and 5 bases from J; bases unmatched to any gene: 6.